The TCR beta chain under discussion was sequenced for a study of read filtering for tumor transcriptome and immune sequencing. This library used approximately 0.4 ug RNA and molecular barcoded adaptors spanning alpha/delta and beta/gamma chains. TCRdb re-derived calls from the reads in MiXCR, one entry per CDR3 protein. The table records around 29,000 distinct CDR3 sequences, 13% to 15% of them present only once. Comments on this clonotype: Since no conserved phenylalanine or tryptophan closes the CDR3, a read error is the likely cause.

Trimming pared 7 bases from V and 4 bases from J, leaving 7 bases between. This CDR3 region has 10 residues. Germline V gene sequence: CDR1 DFQATT, CDR2 SNEGSKA (reference sequence). The receptor was derived from a donor at least 40 years old with multiple myeloma. The chain employs TRBV20-1 and TRBJ1-1; D unresolved. Sequenced input: a population of CD138-negative cells sorted from bone marrow. CDR3 sequence (DNA): TGCAGTGTCGCGGTCACTGAAGCTTTCTAT. This codes for CSVAVTEAFY.